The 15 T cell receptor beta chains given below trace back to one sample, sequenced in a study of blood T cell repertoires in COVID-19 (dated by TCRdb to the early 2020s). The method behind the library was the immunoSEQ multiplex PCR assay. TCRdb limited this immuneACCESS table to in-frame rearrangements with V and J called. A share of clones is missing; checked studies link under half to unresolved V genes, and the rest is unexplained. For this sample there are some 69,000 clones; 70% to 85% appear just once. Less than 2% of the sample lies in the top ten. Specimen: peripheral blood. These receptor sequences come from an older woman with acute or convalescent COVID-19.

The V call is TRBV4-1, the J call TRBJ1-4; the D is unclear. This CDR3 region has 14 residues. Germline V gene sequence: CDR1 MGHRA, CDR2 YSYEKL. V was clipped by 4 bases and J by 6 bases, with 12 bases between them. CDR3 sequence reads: CASSRGHGDEKLFF. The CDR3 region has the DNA TGCGCCAGCAGCCGAGGGCATGGGGATGAAAAACTGTTTTTT.

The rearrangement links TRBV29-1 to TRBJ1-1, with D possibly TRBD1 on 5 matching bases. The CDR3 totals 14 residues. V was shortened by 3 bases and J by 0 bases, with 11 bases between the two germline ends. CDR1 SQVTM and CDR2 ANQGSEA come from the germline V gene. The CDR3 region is CSVDGTGMNTEAFF. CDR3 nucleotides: TGCAGCGTTGATGGAACAGGTATGAACACTGAAGCTTTCTTT.

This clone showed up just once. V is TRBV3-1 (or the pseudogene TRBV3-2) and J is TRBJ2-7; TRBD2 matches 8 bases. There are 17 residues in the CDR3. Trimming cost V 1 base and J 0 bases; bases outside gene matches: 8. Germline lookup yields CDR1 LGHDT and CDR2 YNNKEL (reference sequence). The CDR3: CASSQGRGGKNSYEQYF. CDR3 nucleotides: TGTGCCAGCAGCCAAGGCCGGGGGGGCAAAAACTCCTACGAGCAGTACTTC.

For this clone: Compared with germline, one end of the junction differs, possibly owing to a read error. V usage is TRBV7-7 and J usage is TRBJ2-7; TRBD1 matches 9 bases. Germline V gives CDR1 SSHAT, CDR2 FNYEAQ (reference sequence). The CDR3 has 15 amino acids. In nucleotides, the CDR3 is TGTGCTAGCAGCTTAGGACAGGGGAGCACCTACGAGCAGTACTTC. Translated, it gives CASSLGQGSTYEQYF.

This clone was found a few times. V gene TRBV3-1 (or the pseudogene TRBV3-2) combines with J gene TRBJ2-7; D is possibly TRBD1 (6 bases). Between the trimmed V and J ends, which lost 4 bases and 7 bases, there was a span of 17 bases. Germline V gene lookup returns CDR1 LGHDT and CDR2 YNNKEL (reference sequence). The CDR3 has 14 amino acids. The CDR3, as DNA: TGTGCCAGCAGCCCGCCGAGACAGGATAGTGAGCAGTACTTC. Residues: CASSPPRQDSEQYF.

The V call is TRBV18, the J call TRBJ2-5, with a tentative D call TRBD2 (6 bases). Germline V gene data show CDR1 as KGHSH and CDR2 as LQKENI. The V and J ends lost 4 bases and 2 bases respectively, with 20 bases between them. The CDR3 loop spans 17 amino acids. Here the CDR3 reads CASSLEPLLADQETQYF. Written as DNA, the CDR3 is TGTGCCAGCTCACTGGAGCCCTTACTAGCAGATCAAGAGACCCAGTACTTC.

The CDR3 sequence is CASSLVQGPYSNQPQHF. DNA for the CDR3: TGTGCCAGCAGCTTAGTCCAGGGCCCTTATAGCAATCAGCCCCAGCATTTT. The gene calls are TRBV7-6 and TRBJ1-5; D might be TRBD1 (5 bases). Germline V CDR1 and CDR2: SGHVS, FNYEAQ. Trimming left V 1 base short and J 0 bases short, with 13 bases between. This CDR3 has 17 residues.

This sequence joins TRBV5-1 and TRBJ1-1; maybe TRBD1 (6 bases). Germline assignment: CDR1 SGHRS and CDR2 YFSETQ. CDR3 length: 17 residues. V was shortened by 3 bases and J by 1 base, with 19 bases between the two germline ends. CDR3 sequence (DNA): TGCGCCAGCAGCTACCTACAGGGACCTAGGGAGAACACTGAAGCTTTCTTT. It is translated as CASSYLQGPRENTEAFF.

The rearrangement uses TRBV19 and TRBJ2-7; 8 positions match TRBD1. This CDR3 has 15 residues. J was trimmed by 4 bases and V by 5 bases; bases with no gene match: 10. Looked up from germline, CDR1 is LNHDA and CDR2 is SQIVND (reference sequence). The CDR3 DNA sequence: TGTGCCAGTAGTCTGCGGGACAGGAGTTTTTACGAGCAGTACTTC. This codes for CASSLRDRSFYEQYF.

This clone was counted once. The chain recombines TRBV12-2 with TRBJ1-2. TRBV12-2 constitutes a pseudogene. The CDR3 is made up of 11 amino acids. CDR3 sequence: CASRRVYGYTF. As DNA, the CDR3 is TGTGCAAGTCGGAGAGTCTATGGCTACACCTTC.

CDR3 sequence reads: CATSRGGAGGYTF. In DNA form, the CDR3 reads TGTGCCACCAGCAGAGGGGGCGCAGGTGGCTACACCTTC. The chain combines TRBV15 with TRBJ1-2, with D perhaps matching TRBD1 (5 bases). CDR1 is LNHNV, CDR2 YYDKDF, per germline (reference sequence). Between the trimmed V and J ends, which lost 1 base and 7 bases, there was a span of 10 bases. This CDR3 contains 13 residues.

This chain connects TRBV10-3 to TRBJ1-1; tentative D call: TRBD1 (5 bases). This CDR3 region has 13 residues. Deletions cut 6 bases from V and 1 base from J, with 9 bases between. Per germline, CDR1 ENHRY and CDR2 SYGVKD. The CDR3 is CAISTGSNTEAFF. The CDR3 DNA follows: TGTGCCATCAGCACAGGATCGAACACTGAAGCTTTCTTT.

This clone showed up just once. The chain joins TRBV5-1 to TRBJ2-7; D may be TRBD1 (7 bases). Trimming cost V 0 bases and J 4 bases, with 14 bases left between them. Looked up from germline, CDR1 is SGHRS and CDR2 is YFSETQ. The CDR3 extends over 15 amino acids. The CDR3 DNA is TGCGCCAGCAGCTTGGGACAGGGACTGTCTTACGAGCAGTACTTC. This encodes CASSLGQGLSYEQYF.

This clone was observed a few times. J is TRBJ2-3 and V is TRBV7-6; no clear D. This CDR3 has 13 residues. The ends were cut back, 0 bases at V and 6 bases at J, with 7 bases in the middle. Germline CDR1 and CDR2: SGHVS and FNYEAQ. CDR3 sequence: CASSLAFLDTQYF. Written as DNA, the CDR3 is TGTGCCAGCAGCTTAGCTTTCTTGGATACGCAGTATTTT.

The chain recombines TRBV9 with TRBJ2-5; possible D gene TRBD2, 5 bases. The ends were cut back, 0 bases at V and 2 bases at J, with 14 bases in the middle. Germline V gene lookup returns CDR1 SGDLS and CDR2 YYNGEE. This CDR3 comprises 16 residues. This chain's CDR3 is CASSVEGLASQETQYF. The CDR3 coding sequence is TGTGCCAGCAGCGTAGAAGGGCTAGCCAGTCAAGAGACCCAGTACTTC.